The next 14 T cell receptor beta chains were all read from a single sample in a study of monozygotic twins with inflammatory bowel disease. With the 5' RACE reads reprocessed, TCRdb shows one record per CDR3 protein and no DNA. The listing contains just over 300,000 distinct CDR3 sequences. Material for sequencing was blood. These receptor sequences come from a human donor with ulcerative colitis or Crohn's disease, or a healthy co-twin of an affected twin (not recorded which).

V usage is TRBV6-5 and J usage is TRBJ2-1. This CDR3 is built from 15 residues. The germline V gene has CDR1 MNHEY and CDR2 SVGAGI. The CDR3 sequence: CASSYSSGVIYEQFF.

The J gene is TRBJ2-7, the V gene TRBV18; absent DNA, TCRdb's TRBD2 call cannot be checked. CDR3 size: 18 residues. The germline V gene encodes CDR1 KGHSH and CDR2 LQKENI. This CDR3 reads CASSPVSAGGGSSYEQYF.

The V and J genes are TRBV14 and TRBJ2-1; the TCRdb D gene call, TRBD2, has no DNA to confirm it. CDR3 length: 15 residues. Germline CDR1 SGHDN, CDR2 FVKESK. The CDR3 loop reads CASSQVGLAEDEQFF.

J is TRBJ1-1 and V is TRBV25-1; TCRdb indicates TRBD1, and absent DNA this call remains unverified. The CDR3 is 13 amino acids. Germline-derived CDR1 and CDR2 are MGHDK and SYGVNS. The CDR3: CAARHPGNTEAFF.

Here the CDR3 reads CASSVADNYGYTF. This rearrangement joins TRBV9 to TRBJ1-2. The CDR3 extends over 13 amino acids. Germline loops: CDR1 SGDLS, CDR2 YYNGEE. Drawing the rest from reference TRBV9 and TRBJ1-2, the complete variable domain is DSGVTQTPKHLITATGQRVTLRCSPRSGDLSVYWYQQSLDQGLQFLIQYYNGEERAKGNILERFSAQQFPDLHSELNLSSLELGDSALYFCASSVADNYGYTFGSGTRLTVV.

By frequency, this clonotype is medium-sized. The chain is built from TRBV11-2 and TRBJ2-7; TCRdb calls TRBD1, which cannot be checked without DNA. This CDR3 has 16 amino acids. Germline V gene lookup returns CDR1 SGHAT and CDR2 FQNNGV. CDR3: CASFGWAGDRSYEQYF.

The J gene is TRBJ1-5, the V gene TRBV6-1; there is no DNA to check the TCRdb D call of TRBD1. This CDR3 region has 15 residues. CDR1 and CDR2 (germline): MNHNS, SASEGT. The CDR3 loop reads CASRSGQNSNQPQHF.

CDR3 protein: CASSVWTSDTQYF. The rearrangement uses TRBV9 and TRBJ2-3. The CDR3 totals 13 residues. The germline CDR1 and CDR2 sequences are SGDLS and YYNGEE.

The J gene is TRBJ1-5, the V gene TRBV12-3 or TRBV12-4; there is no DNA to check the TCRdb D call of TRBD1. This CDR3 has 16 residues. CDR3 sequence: CASRPGDTVGNQPQHF.

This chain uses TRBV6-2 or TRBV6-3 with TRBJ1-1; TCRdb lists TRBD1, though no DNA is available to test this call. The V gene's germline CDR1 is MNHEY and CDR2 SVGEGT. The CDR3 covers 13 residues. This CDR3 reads CASRYTGGAEAFF.

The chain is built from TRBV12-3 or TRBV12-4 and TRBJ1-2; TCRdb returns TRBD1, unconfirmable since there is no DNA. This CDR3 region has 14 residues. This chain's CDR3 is CASSLAPGPGGYTF.

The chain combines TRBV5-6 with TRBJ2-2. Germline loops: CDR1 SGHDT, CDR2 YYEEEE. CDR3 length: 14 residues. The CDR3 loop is CASSFLENTGELFF.

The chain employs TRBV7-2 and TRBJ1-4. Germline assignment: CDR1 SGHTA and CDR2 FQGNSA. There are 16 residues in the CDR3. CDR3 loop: CASSSLDPIRGEKLFF. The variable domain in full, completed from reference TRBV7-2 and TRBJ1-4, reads GAGVSQSPSNKVTEKGKDVELRCDPISGHTALYWYRQSLGQGLEFLIYFQGNSAPDKSGLPSDRFSAERTGGSVSTLTIQRTQQEDSAVYLCASSSLDPIRGEKLFFGSGTQLSVL.

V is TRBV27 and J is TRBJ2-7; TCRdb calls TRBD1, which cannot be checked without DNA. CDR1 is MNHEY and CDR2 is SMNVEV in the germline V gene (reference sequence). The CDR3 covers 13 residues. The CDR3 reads CASRPRQGSEQYF.